This T cell receptor (beta chain) was identified during a study of shared clonotypes between healthy human individuals. Study details: The cohort comprised a couple of women and a few men. Their ages spanned 18 to 49 years.

There are a few counts of this clone. The assay was immunoSEQ multiplex PCR, and TCRdb's table has in-frame clones only and misses some. Here the sample spans some 2,500,000 clones, 85% to 95% being singletons. The clonotype was recovered from a man aged 18 to 35 in good health. Some clones in this sample may be carry-over from other donors' samples. Sequenced sample: naive CD4+ T cells from PBMCs. Indicated subset: CD45RA+ positively selected.

The CDR3 coding sequence is TGTGCCACCGTACGAGAACAGAACACTGAAGCTTTCTTT. Translation gives CATVREQNTEAFF. The V gene is TRBV19, the J gene TRBJ1-1, with D uncertain. The length of the CDR3 is 13 residues. Looked up from germline, CDR1 is LNHDA and CDR2 is SQIVND (reference sequence). The ends were cut back, 10 bases at V and 1 base at J, with 13 bases in the middle.